This TCR beta chain was documented in a study of Graves' ophthalmopathy and Graves' hyperthyroidism. This clonotype was counted between two and nine times. Its antigen is unknown. Amplification from RNA transcripts yielded the TCR beta CDR3 regions. Following a first-round RT-PCR that used HTBI primers, a second-round multiplex PCR was carried out. TCRdb reanalysed the multiplex PCR reads using MiXCR and keeps one entry per CDR3 protein. The sample contains around 1.1 million distinct CDR3 sequences, about 36% of which appear only once. Whole-study findings and limits: In blood appeared most of the expanded thyroid clonotypes whose frequency exceeded 0.001.

The clonotype was recovered from an adult man with Graves' hyperthyroidism. The material sequenced was peripheral blood or thyroid tissue (not recorded which).

The CDR3 sequence is CASSVGSAGSGGEQYF. CDR3 bases: TGTGCCAGCAGCGTAGGAAGTGCGGGCTCAGGGGGGGAGCAGTACTTC. The V and J genes are TRBV9 and TRBJ2-7; maybe TRBD1 (7 bases). The V end lost 0 bases, the J end lost 7 bases, and 20 bases lay between the germline ends. Germline CDR1 is SGDLS and CDR2 is YYNGEE. The CDR3 runs 16 residues.